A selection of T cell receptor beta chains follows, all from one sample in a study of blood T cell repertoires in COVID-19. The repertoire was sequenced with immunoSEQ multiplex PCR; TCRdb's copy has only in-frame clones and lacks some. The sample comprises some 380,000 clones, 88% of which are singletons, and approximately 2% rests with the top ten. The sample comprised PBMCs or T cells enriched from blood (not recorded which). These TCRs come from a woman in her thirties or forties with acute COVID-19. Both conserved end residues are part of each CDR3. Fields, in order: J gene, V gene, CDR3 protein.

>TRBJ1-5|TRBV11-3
CASSLGQGIPQPQHF
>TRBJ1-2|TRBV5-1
CASSLGGQSSGYTF
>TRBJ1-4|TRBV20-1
CSASPQGTTTNEKLFF
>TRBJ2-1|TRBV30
CAWTSNSYNEQFF
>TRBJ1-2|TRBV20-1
CSARDGGGYTF
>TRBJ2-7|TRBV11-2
CASSLGAGTYEQYF
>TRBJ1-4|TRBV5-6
CASSSVRDRANEKLFF
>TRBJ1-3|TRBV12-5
CASGLVVWSGSGNTIYF
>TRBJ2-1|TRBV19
CASSIGQGRNEQFF
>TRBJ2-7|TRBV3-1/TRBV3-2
CASSQAPRQGIYF
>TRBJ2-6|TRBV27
CASSLFQASGANVLTF
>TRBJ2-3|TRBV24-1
CATSVAGGGTDTQYF
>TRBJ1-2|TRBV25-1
CASSPGDYGYTF
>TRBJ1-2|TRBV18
CASSPSVSGYTF
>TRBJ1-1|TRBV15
CATSMEGQPFDGEAFF
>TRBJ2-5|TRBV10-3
CAISVSGGETQYF
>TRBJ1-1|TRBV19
CASTEQGAYTEAFF
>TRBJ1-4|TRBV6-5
CASSYSIRQGSEKLFF
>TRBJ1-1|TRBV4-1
CASSHSQGDTEAFF
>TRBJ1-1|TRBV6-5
CASSLRETSEAFF
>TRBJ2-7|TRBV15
CATSGDRVIDEQYF
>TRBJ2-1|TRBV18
CASSQAGGLNNEQFF
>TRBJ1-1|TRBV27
CASFGGNEAFF
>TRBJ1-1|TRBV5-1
CASSSAGNKVDTEAFF
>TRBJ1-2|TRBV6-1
CASSEAGRGGNYGYTF
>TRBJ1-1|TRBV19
CASSIQENTEAFF
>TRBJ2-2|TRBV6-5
CASSWQVAGELFF
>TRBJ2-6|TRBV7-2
CAPGVGSSGANVLTF
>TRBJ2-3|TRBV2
CARARAGVVDTQYF
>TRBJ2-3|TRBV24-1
CATSDPWTSGSTDTQYF
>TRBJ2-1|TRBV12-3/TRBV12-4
CASSIQGNEQFF
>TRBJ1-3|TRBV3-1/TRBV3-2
CASSQGSGSGNTIYF
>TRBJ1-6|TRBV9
CASRVCRFGGNSPLHF
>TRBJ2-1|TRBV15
CATSRDPAGSYNEQFF
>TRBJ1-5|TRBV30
CAWTRDSRQPQHF
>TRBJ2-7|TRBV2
CASRIGQTGEQYF
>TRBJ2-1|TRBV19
CASSNGLADYNEQFF
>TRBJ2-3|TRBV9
CASSVGPDTDTQYF
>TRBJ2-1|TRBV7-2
CASSLVSGIEQFF
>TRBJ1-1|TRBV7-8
CASSRGTGFTEAFF
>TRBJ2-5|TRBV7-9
CASARTETGGARETQYF
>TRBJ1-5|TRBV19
CASRGQGANSNQPQHF
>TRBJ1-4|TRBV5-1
CASSYGTGEGEKLFF